These 18 T cell receptor beta chains came from one sample sequenced in a study of T cell responses to AZD1222 COVID-19 vaccine (dated by TCRdb to 2020 to 2023). Read against the paper, the sample's time point label means: about 28 days (+/-7) after the second vaccine dose. To prepare the library, the immunoSEQ multiplex PCR assay was applied. The table was pulled from immuneACCESS by TCRdb, which kept in-frame rearrangements only. Such tables lose some clones; where checked, under half of the loss comes from unresolved V genes, and the rest has no known cause. Counted in this sample were 150,000 to 200,000 clones; about nine tenths of them appeared once. The ten largest clonotypes hold 5% to 6.5% of the sample. The sequencing here drew on peripheral blood, taken 28 days after the second AZD1222 dose. Receptor source: an adult who received the AZD1222 COVID-19 vaccine.

The rearrangement uses TRBV10-3 and TRBJ2-1; D is uncertain. Deletions cut 4 bases from V and 6 bases from J, with 7 bases between. Germline lookup yields CDR1 ENHRY and CDR2 SYGVKD. The CDR3 consists of 12 residues. The CDR3, as DNA: TGTGCCATCAGTGCAGGCCTCAATGAGCAGTTCTTC. Its protein is CAISAGLNEQFF.

The chain is built from TRBV27 and TRBJ1-3; D is uncertain. Germline-derived CDR1 and CDR2 are MNHEY and SMNVEV (reference sequence). Trimming took off 4 bases at V and 0 bases at J, with 10 bases between the two ends. The CDR3 runs to 15 residues. CDR3 loop: CASSSDGSSGNTIYF. The CDR3 bases are TGTGCCAGCAGTTCGGACGGCAGCTCTGGAAACACCATATATTTT.

A remark on this clone: The sample holds other DNA sequences that translate to the same CDR3. The chain combines TRBV9 with TRBJ2-1; D is undetermined. The CDR3 runs to 15 residues. The V and J ends lost 0 bases and 0 bases respectively, with 7 bases between them. Germline V gene sequence: CDR1 SGDLS, CDR2 YYNGEE. Here the CDR3 DNA reads TGTGCCAGCAGCGTAGAAGGTGGCTCCTACAATGAGCAGTTCTTC. Its protein is CASSVEGGSYNEQFF.

The CDR3: CASTGRALNEQFF. The CDR3 nucleotides read TGTGCCAGCACCGGGAGGGCTCTCAATGAGCAGTTCTTC. This chain connects TRBV28 to TRBJ2-1; 8 bases map to TRBD2. This CDR3 region has 13 residues. Germline trimming cut 7 bases from V and 6 bases from J; bases unmatched to any gene: 5. CDR1 MDHEN and CDR2 SYDVKM come from the germline V gene.

The chain combines TRBV11-1 with TRBJ2-5; D not resolved. Trimming stripped 2 bases from V and 5 bases from J, with 15 bases between. The CDR3 loop spans 15 amino acids. In germline, CDR1 is SGHAT, CDR2 FQDESV (reference sequence). DNA of the CDR3: TGTGCCAGCAGCTTATTCGGGTATAAGGTCGAGACCCAGTACTTC. Translated, it gives CASSLFGYKVETQYF.

The rearrangement joins TRBV4-2 to TRBJ2-7; D might be TRBD1 or TRBD2, each matching 6 bases. CDR1 and CDR2 (germline): LGHNA, YNFKEQ. V lost 1 base to trimming and J lost 5 bases, with 18 bases between them. The CDR3 spans 16 residues. The CDR3 coding sequence is TGTGCCAGCAGCCAAGTGTTTAGGGGGGTAGGCCACGAGCAGTACTTC. Translated, it gives CASSQVFRGVGHEQYF.

V and J are TRBV18 and TRBJ1-1; D unclear. V lost 0 bases, J lost 4 bases, and 6 bases lay in between. Germline-derived CDR1 and CDR2 are KGHSH and LQKENI. CDR3 length equals 13 residues. The CDR3 loop reads CASSPPAGTEAFF. The CDR3 DNA is TGTGCCAGCTCACCACCGGCGGGCACTGAAGCTTTCTTT. Full variable domain (outside the CDR3, taken from reference TRBV18 and TRBJ1-1): NAGVMQNPRHLVRRRGQEARLRCSPMKGHSHVYWYRQLPEEGLKFMVYLQKENIIDESGMPKERFSAEFPKEGPSILRIQQVVRGDSAAYFCASSPPAGTEAFFGQGTRLTVV.

J is TRBJ2-7 and V is TRBV29-1; the D gene could be TRBD1 or TRBD2 (5 bases each). V lost 8 bases, J lost 6 bases, and 8 bases lay in between. This CDR3 has 9 residues. In germline, CDR1 is SQVTM, CDR2 ANQGSEA. CDR3 in DNA: TGCAGCTCGGGGCGCGAGCAGTACTTC. Translating it yields CSSGREQYF.

Notes on this clone: No DNA is shown, since the ends of the CDR3 on it are uncertain; the CDR3 is the one TCRdb lists. The chain recombines TRBV21-1 with TRBJ2-5; the tabulated D call, TRBD1, remains unverified against the DNA. TRBV21-1 is a known pseudogene. The CDR3 comprises 20 residues, both ends counted. The CDR3 reads CASSKVNWATGTGGKETQYF.

The chain couples TRBV5-1 to TRBJ1-6, with 11 positions matching TRBD1. Germline CDR1 is SGHRS and CDR2 is YFSETQ. Trimming at V came to 3 bases and at J to 5 bases, leaving 4 bases not matched to a gene. This CDR3 spans 16 amino acids. Written as DNA, the CDR3 is TGCGCCAGCAGCTCCCGGGACAGGGGGAATAATTCACCCCTCCACTTT. Translated, it gives CASSSRDRGNNSPLHF.

The J gene is TRBJ1-4, the V gene TRBV7-8; D may be TRBD1 (6 bases). V was trimmed by 1 base and J by 0 bases, leaving 9 bases between them. CDR1 and CDR2 from the germline V gene are SGHVS and FQNEAQ. There are 16 residues in the CDR3. CDR3 DNA: TGTGCCAGCAGCTTAGACAGGGACGCAACTAATGAAAAACTGTTTTTT. Translation gives CASSLDRDATNEKLFF.

V usage is TRBV25-1 and J usage is TRBJ1-4, with 7 bases that match TRBD1. J was trimmed by 8 bases and V by 4 bases; bases with no gene match: 10. Germline CDR1 and CDR2: MGHDK and SYGVNS. The CDR3 covers 15 residues. The CDR3 nucleotides are TGTGCCAGCAGTGGTGACGAGGGGGCGGGAGAAAAACTGTTTTTT. This codes for CASSGDEGAGEKLFF.

This chain joins TRBV3-1 (or the pseudogene TRBV3-2) and TRBJ1-3, with D perhaps matching TRBD1 (6 bases). Germline V CDR1 and CDR2: LGHDT, YNNKEL (reference sequence). The germline V and J ends were trimmed by 3 bases and 0 bases, with 15 bases remaining between them. The CDR3 contains 17 residues. The CDR3, as DNA: TGTGCCAGCAGCCAGTGGGGGGGACAAGACTCTGGAAACACCATATATTTT. This sequence encodes CASSQWGGQDSGNTIYF.

The chain is built from TRBV5-1 and TRBJ2-5; 9 bases map to TRBD2. Unmatched junction bases numbered 8, after V lost 0 bases and J lost 5 bases. CDR1 and CDR2 (germline): SGHRS, YFSETQ. The CDR3 runs to 16 residues. The CDR3: CASSLEGSGSTETQYF. CDR3 coding DNA: TGCGCCAGCAGCTTGGAGGGTAGCGGGAGTACGGAGACCCAGTACTTC.

The chain couples TRBV6-5 to TRBJ2-3, with 7 nucleotides matching TRBD1. CDR1 is MNHEY, CDR2 SVGAGI, per germline. The trim removed 7 bases at V and 4 bases at J, leaving 5 bases unmatched. The CDR3 loop spans 13 amino acids. CDR3 amino acids: CASTFTGADTQYF. The CDR3 DNA is TGTGCCAGCACGTTTACAGGGGCAGATACGCAGTATTTT.

The chain uses TRBV5-1 and TRBJ2-5, with 10 bases lining up with TRBD2. V gave up 4 bases and J gave up 4 bases; unmatched junction bases: 10. Germline lookup yields CDR1 SGHRS and CDR2 YFSETQ. This CDR3 spans 16 amino acids. CDR3 in amino acids: CASSLGASGSLETQYF. CDR3 bases: TGCGCCAGCAGCCTCGGGGCTAGCGGGAGTTTAGAGACCCAGTACTTC.

This chain links TRBV30 with TRBJ1-5; 11 bases match TRBD1. CDR3 size: 17 residues. V lost 0 bases and J lost 8; bases outside the gene matches: 12. Germline CDR1 is GTSNPN and CDR2 is SVGIG (reference sequence). CDR3 bases: TGTGCCTGGAGTGTAGGCCTACCGGGACAGGGGGACAAGCCCCAGCATTTT. Protein: CAWSVGLPGQGDKPQHF. The variable domain in full, completed from reference TRBV30 and TRBJ1-5, reads SQTIHQWPATLVQPVGSPLSLECTVEGTSNPNLYWYRQAAGRGLQLLFYSVGIGQISSEVPQNLSASRPQDRQFILSSKKLLLSDSGFYLCAWSVGLPGQGDKPQHFGDGTRLSIL.

CDR3 in amino acids: CASSPEARETQYF. The CDR3, as DNA: TGTGCCAGCAGCCCAGAAGCGAGGGAGACCCAGTACTTC. J is TRBJ2-5 and V is TRBV9; D unresolved. The CDR3 runs 13 residues. The germline V gene has CDR1 SGDLS and CDR2 YYNGEE. Trimming took off 4 bases at V and 5 bases at J, with 12 bases between the two ends.